The following is a T cell receptor (beta chain) sequence with its context. For the second PCR, which ran for about 6 to 11 cycles, a sample-barcoded 5' primer and a J-beta primer mix were used. Each cDNA molecule carried a tag from a template-switch adaptor that contained 12 random nucleotides. Every sample gave at least 2.5 million paired-end reads containing CDR3. Via MiXCR, TCRdb re-called the 5' RACE reads, giving one row per CDR3 protein. Among about 900,000 distinct CDR3 sequences, less than 80% were seen once, and the ten largest hold about 27%. This sample is drawn from a study of blood T cells in healthy people across ages. Trimming cost V 4 bases and J 6 bases; bases outside gene matches: 6. Per germline, CDR1 SGHRS and CDR2 YFSETQ. The CDR3 is made up of 15 amino acids. About 10 milliliters of peripheral blood were drawn from each donor into EDTA-treated tubes. No fewer than 7 million PBMCs went into each sample.

This sequence joins TRBV5-1 and TRBJ2-7; the match to TRBD2 covers 14 bases. The specimen sequenced was blood. The receptor's source is a man under 40 in good health. The CDR3 bases are TGCGCCAGCAGCATGGGACTAGCGGGGGACGGCGAGCAGTACTTC. Its translation is CASSMGLAGDGEQYF. Variable domain in full (rest from reference TRBV5-1 and TRBJ2-7): KAGVTQTPRYLIKTRGQQVTLSCSPISGHRSVSWYQQTPGQGLQFLFEYFSETQRNKGNFPGRFSGRQFSNSRSEMNVSTLELGDSALYLCASSMGLAGDGEQYFGPGTRLTVT.